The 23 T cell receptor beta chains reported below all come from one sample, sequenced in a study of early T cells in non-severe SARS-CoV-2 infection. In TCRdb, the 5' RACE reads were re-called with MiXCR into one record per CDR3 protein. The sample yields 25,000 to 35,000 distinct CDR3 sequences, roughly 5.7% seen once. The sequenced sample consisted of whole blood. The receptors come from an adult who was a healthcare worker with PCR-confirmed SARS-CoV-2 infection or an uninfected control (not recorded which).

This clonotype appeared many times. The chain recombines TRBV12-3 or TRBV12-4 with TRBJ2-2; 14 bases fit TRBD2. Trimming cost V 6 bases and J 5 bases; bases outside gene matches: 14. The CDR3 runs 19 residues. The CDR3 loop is CASSRAGTSGSWGTGELFF. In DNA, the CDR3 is TGTGCCAGCAGCCGTGCCGGGACTAGCGGGAGTTGGGGAACCGGGGAGCTGTTTTTT.

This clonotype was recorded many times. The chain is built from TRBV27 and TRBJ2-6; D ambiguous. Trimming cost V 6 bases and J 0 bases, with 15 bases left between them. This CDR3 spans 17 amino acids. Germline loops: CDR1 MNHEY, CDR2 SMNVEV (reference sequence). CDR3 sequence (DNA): TGTGCCAGCAGCTTCCTGAAAGCCGGCTCTGGGGCCAACGTCCTGACTTTC. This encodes CASSFLKAGSGANVLTF.

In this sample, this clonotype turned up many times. The chain's CDR3 is CSVAGRGLNYGYTF. For the CDR3, the DNA is TGCAGCGTTGCGGGCAGGGGTCTGAACTATGGCTACACCTTC. This chain connects TRBV29-1 to TRBJ1-2; a weak D match, TRBD1 (6 bases). V shed 4 bases and J shed 2 bases, with 14 bases lying between them. Germline CDR1 reads SQVTM; CDR2 reads ANQGSEA. The length of the CDR3 is 14 residues.

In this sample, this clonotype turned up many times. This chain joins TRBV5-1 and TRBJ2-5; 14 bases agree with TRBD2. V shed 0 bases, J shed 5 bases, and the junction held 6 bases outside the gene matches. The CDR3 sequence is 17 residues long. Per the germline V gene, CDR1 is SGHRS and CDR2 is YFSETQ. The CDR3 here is CASSLGLAGGPGETQYF. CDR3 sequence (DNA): TGCGCCAGCAGCTTGGGACTAGCGGGAGGGCCCGGGGAGACCCAGTACTTC.

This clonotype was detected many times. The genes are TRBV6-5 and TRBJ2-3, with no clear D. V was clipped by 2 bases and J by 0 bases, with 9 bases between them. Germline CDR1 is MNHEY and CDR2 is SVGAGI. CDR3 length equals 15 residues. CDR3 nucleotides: TGTGCCAGCAGTTACCAGCGTTATAGCACAGATACGCAGTATTTT. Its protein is CASSYQRYSTDTQYF.

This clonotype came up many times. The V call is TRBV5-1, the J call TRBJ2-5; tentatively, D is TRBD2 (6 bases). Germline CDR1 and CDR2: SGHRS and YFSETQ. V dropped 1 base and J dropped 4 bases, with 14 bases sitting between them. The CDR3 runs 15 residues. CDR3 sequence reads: CASSLISGVLETQYF. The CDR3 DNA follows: TGCGCCAGCAGCTTGATATCGGGAGTGTTAGAGACCCAGTACTTC.

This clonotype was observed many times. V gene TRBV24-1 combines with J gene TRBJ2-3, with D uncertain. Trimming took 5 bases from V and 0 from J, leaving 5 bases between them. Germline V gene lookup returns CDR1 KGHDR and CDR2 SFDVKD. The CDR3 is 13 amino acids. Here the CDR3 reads CATSGRSTDTQYF. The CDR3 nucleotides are TGTGCCACCAGTGGAAGAAGCACAGATACGCAGTATTTT.

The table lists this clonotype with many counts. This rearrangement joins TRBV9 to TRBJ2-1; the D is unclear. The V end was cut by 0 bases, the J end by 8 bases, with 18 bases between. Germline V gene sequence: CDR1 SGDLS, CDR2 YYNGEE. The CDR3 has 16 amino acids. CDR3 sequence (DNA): TGTGCCAGCAGCGTAGGGATTAATCGGTTGGACGATGAGCAGTTCTTC. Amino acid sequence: CASSVGINRLDDEQFF.

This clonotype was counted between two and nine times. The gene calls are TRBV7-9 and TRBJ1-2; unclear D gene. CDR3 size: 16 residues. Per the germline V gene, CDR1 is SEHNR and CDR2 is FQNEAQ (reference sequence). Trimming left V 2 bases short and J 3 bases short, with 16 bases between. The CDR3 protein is CASSLTSPRYDYGYTF. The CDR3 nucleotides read TGTGCCAGCAGCTTAACTTCCCCCCGCTACGACTATGGCTACACCTTC.

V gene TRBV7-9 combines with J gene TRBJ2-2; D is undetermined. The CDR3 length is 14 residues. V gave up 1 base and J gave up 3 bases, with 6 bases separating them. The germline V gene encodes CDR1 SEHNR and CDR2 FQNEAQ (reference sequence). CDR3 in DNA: TGTGCCAGCAGCTTAGATCTCCACACCGGGGAGCTGTTTTTT. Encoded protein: CASSLDLHTGELFF.

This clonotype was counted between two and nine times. CDR3 residues: CASSSGLASDTQYF. CDR3 in DNA: TGTGCCAGCAGTTCGGGACTAGCGTCAGATACGCAGTATTTT. J is TRBJ2-3 and V is TRBV6-2 or TRBV6-3; 10 nucleotides align to TRBD2. With V trimmed by 4 bases and J by 4 bases, 2 bases remained unmatched. This CDR3 is built from 14 residues. Germline V gene sequence: CDR1 MNHEY, CDR2 SVGEGT.

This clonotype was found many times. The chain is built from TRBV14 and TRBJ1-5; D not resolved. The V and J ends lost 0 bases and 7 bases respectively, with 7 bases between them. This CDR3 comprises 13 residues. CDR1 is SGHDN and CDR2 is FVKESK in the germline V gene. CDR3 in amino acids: CASSQDLSQPQHF. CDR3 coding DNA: TGTGCCAGCAGCCAAGATCTGTCCCAGCCCCAGCATTTT.

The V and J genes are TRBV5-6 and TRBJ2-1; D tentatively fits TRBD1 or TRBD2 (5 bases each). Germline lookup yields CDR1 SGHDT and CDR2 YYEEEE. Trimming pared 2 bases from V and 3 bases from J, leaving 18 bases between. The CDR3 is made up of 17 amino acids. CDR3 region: CASSLLSSGSYYNEQFF. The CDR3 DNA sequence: TGTGCCAGCAGCTTACTATCCTCAGGGAGCTACTACAATGAGCAGTTCTTC.

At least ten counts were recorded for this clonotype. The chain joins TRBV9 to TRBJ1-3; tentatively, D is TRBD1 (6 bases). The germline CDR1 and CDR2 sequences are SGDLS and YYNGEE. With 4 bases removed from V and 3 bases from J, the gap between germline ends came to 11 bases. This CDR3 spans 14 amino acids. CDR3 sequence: CASSPGTIGNTIYF. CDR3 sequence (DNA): TGTGCCAGCAGCCCAGGGACAATTGGAAACACCATATATTTT. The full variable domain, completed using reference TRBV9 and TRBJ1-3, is DSGVTQTPKHLITATGQRVTLRCSPRSGDLSVYWYQQSLDQGLQFLIQYYNGEERAKGNILERFSAQQFPDLHSELNLSSLELGDSALYFCASSPGTIGNTIYFGEGSWLTVV.

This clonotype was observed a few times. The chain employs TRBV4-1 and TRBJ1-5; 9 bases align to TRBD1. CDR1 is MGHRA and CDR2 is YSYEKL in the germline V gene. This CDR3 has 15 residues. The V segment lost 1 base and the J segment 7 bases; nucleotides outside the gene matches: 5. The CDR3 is CASSQGRGTGQPQHF. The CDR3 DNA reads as TGCGCCAGCAGCCAAGGGCGGGGGACAGGGCAGCCCCAGCATTTT.

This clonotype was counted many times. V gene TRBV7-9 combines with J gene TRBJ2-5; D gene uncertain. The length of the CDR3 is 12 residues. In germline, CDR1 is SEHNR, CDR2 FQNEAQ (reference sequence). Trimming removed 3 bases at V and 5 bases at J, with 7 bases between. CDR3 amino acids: CASSFRGETQYF. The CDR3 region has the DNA TGTGCCAGCAGCTTTCGCGGCGAGACCCAGTACTTC.

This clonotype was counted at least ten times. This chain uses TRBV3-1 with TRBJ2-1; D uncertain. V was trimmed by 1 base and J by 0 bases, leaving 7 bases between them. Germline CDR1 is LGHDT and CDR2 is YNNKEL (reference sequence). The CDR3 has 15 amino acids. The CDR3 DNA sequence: TGTGCCAGCAGCCAAGTGTCAAGCTCCTACAATGAGCAGTTCTTC. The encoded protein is CASSQVSSSYNEQFF.

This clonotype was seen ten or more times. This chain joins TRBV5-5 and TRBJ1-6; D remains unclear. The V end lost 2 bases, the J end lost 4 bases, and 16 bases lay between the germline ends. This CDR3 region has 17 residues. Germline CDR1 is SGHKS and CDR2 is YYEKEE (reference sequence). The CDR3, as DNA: TGTGCCAGCAGCTTTTTCGACGACCCGGCATATAATTCACCCCTCCACTTT. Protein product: CASSFFDDPAYNSPLHF.

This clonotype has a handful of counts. CDR3 sequence reads: CASSPQRSSTDTQYF. CDR3 coding DNA: TGTGCCAGCTCACCACAGCGGAGTAGCACAGATACGCAGTATTTT. This sequence joins TRBV18 and TRBJ2-3, with a possible D match to TRBD2 (5 bases). V gave up 1 base and J gave up 0 bases, with 8 bases separating them. From germline, CDR1 is KGHSH and CDR2 LQKENI. The CDR3 contains 15 residues.

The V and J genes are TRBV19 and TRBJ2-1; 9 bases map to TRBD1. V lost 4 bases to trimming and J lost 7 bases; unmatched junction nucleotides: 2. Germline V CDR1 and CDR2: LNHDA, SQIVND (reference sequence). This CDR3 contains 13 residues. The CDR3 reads CASSNRGRNEQFF. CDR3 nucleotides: TGTGCCAGTAGTAACAGGGGGCGGAATGAGCAGTTCTTC.

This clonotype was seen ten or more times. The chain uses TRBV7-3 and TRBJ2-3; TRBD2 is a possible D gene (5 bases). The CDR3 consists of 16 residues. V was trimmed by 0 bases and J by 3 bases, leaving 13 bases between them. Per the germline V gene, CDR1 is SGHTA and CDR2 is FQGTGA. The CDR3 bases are TGTGCCAGCAGCTTAACTAGTGGGAGTCTGACAGATACGCAGTATTTT. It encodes CASSLTSGSLTDTQYF. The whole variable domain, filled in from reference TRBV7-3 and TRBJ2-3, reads GAGVSQTPSNKVTEKGKYVELRCDPISGHTALYWYRQSLGQGPEFLIYFQGTGAADDSGLPNDRFFAVRPEGSVSTLKIQRTERGDSAVYLCASSLTSGSLTDTQYFGPGTRLTVL.

The CDR3: CASSLGPVTTDTQYF. CDR3 in DNA: TGTGCCAGCAGTTTAGGTCCAGTGACCACAGATACGCAGTATTTT. V gene TRBV27 combines with J gene TRBJ2-3; D is unclear. From germline, CDR1 is MNHEY and CDR2 SMNVEV (reference sequence). The CDR3 runs to 15 residues. Trimming removed 2 bases at V and 2 bases at J, with 11 bases between.

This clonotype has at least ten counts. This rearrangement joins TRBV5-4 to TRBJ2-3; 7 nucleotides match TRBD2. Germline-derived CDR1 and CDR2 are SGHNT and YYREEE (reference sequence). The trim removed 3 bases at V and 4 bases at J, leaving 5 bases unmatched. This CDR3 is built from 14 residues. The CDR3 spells CASSWTRKADTQYF. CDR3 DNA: TGTGCCAGCAGCTGGACTAGGAAGGCAGATACGCAGTATTTT.